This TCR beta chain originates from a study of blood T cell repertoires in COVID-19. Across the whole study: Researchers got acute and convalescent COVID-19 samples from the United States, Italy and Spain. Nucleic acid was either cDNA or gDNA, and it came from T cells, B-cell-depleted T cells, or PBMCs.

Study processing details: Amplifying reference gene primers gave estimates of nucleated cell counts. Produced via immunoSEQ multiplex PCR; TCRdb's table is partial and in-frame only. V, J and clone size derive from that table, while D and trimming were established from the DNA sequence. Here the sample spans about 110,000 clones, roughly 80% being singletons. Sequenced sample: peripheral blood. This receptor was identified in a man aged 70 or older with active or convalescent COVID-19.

CDR3 coding DNA: TGTGCCAGCTTTTTCCCGGGACTAGCGGGGGCGGATACGCAGTATTTT. Translating it yields CASFFPGLAGADTQYF. The chain combines TRBV6-8 with TRBJ2-3; 14 bases fit TRBD2. CDR1 and CDR2 from the germline V gene are MNHGY and SAAAGT. V dropped 8 bases and J dropped 6; count of bases not matched to a gene: 10. CDR3 length: 16 amino acids.